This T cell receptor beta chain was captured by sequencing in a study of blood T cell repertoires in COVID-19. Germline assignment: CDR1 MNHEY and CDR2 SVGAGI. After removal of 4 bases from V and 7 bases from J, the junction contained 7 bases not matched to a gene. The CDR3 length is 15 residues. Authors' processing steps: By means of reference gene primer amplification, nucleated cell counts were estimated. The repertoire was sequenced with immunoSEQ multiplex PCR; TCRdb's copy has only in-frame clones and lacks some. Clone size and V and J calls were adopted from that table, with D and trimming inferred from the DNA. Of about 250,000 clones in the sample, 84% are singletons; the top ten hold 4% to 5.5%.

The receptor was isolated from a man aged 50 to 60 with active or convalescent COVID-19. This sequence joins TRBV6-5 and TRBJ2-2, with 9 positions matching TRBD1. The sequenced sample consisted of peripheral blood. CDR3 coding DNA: TGTGCCAGCAGTTCCTCCGGGACAGGGCGCGGGGAGCTGTTTTTT. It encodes CASSSSGTGRGELFF.